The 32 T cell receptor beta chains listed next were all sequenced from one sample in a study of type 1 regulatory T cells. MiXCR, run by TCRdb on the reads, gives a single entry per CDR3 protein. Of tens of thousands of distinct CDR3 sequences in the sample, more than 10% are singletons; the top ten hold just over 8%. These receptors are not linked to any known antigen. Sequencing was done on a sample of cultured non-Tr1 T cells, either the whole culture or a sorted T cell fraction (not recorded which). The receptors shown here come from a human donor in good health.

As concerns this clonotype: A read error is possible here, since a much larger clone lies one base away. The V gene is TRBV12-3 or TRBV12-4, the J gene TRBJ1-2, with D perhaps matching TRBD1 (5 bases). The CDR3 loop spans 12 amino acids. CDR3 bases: TGTGCCTGCAGGTACAGGACGGACGGCTACACCTTC. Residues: CACRYRTDGYTF.

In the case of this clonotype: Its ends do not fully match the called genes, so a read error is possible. CDR3 protein: CASSLRPDRGLGSNTGELFF. CDR3 sequence (DNA): TGTGCTAGCAGCTTACGGCCGGACAGGGGGCTGGGTTCGAACACCGGGGAGCTGTTTTTT. This sequence joins TRBV7-7 and TRBJ2-2; TRBD1 aligns across 11 bases. Germline V lookup: CDR1 SSHAT, CDR2 FNYEAQ (reference sequence). The CDR3 runs 20 residues.

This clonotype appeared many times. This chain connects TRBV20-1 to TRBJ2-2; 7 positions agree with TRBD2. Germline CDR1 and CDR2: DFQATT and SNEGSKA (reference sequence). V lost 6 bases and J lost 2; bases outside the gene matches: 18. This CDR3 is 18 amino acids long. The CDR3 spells CSASTAPGLPINTGELFF. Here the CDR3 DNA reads TGCAGTGCCAGTACTGCCCCGGGACTACCTATAAACACCGGGGAGCTGTTTTTT.

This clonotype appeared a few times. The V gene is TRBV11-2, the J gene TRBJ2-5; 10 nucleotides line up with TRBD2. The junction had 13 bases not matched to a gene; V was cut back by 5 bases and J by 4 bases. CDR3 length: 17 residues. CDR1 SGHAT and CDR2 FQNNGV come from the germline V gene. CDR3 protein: CASSPGLAERGGETQYF. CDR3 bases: TGTGCCAGCAGCCCCGGACTAGCGGAGAGGGGGGGAGAGACCCAGTACTTC.

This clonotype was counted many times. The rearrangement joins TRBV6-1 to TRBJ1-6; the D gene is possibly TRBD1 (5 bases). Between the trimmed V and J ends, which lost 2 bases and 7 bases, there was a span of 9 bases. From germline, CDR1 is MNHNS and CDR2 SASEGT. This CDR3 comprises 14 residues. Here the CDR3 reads CASSEQGRNSPLHF. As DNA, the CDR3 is TGTGCCAGCAGTGAACAGGGTAGAAATTCACCCCTCCACTTT.

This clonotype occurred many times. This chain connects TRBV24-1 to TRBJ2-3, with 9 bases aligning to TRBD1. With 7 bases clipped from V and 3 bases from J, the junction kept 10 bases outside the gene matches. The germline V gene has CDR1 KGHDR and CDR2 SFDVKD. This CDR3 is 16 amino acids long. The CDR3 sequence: CATSPGTGSRTDTQYF. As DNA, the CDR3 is TGTGCCACCAGCCCAGGGACAGGGTCGAGGACAGATACGCAGTATTTT.

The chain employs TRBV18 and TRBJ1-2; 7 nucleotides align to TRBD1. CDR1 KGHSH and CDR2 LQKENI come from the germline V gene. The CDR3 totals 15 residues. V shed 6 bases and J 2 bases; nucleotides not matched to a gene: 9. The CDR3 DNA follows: TGTGCCAGCTCTCCTAATGGACAGGAGAACTATGGCTACACCTTC. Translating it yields CASSPNGQENYGYTF.

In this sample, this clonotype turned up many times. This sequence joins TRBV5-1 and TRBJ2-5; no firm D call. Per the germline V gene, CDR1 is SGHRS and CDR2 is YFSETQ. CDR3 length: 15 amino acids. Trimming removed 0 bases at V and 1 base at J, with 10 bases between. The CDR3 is CASSLGSAPQETQYF. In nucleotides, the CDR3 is TGCGCCAGCAGCTTGGGGTCAGCGCCCCAAGAGACCCAGTACTTC.

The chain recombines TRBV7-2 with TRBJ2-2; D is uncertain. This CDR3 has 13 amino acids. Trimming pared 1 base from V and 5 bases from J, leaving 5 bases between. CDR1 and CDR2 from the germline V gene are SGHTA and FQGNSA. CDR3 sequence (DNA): TGTGCCAGCAGCTTAGTGAAGACCGGGGAGCTGTTTTTT. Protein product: CASSLVKTGELFF.

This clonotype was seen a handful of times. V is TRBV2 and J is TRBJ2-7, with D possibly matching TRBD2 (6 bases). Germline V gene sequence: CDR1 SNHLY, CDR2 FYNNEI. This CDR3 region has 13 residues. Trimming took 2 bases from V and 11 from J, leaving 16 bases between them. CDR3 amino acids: CASSEFGGDLEYF. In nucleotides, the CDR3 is TGTGCCAGCAGTGAATTCGGCGGGGACTTGGAGTACTTC.

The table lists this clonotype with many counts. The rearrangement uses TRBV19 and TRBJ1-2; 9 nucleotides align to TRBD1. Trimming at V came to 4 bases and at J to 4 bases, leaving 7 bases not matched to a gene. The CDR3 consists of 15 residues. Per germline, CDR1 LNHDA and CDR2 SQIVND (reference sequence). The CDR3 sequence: CASSTYGTGPYGYTF. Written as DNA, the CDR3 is TGTGCCAGTAGTACATACGGGACAGGGCCCTATGGCTACACCTTC.

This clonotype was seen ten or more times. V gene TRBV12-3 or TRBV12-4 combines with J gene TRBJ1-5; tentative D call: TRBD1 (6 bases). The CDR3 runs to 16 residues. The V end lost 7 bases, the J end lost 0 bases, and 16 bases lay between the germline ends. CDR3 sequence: CASTPKGGLSNQPQHF. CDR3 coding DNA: TGTGCCAGCACCCCCAAGGGGGGGCTTAGCAATCAGCCCCAGCATTTT.

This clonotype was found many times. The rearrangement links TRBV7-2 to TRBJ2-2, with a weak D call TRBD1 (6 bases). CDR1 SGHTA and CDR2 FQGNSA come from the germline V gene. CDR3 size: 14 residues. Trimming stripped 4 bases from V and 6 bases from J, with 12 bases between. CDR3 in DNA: TGTGCCAGCAGCTCAAGGGGGAGCGCCGGGGAGCTGTTTTTT. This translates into CASSSRGSAGELFF.

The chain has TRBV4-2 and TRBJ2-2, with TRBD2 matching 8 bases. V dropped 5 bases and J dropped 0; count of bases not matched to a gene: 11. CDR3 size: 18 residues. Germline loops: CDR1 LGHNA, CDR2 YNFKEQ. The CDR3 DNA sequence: TGTGCCAGCAGCTCTCGAAGAACTAGCGGAACGAACACCGGGGAGCTGTTTTTT. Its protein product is CASSSRRTSGTNTGELFF.

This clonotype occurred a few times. In DNA form, the CDR3 reads TGCAGTGCTAGAGATGGGTTTAATTCACCCCTCCACTTT. Protein product: CSARDGFNSPLHF. The rearrangement joins TRBV20-1 to TRBJ1-6; no definite D call. V lost 0 bases and J 6 bases, leaving 6 bases between the germline ends. The CDR3 has 13 amino acids. Germline values: CDR1 DFQATT, CDR2 SNEGSKA (reference sequence).

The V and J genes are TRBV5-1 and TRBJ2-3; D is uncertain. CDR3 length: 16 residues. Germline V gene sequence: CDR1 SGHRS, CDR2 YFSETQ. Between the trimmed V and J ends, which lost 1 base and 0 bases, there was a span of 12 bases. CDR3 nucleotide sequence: TGCGCCAGCAGCTTGTTCGGCGGTAGTAGCACAGATACGCAGTATTTT. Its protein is CASSLFGGSSTDTQYF.

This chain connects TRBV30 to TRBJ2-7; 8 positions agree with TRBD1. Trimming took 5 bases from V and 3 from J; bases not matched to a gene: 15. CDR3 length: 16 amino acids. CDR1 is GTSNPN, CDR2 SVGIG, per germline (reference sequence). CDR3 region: CAWGQGYRGSGYEQYF. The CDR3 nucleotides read TGTGCCTGGGGCCAAGGGTACAGGGGGTCGGGCTACGAGCAGTACTTC.

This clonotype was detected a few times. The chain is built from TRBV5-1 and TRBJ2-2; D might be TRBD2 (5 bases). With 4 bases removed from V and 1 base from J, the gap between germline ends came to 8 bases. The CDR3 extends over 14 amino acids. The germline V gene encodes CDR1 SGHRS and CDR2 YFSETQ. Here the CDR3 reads CASSGLVNTGELFF. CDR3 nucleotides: TGCGCCAGCAGCGGACTCGTGAACACCGGGGAGCTGTTTTTT.

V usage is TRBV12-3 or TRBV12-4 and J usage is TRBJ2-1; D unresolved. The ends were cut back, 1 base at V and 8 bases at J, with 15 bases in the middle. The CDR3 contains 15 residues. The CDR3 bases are TGTGCCAGCAGTTTAGGCCAGCCCGCCACGGATGAGCAGTTCTTC. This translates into CASSLGQPATDEQFF.

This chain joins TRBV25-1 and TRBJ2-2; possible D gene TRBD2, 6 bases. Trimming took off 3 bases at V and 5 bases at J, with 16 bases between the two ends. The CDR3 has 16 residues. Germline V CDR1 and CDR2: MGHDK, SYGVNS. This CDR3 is CASSERRAPGTGELFF. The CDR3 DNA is TGTGCCAGCAGTGAGAGGAGGGCACCGGGGACCGGGGAGCTGTTTTTT. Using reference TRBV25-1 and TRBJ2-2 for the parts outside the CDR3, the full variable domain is EADIYQTPRYLVIGTGKKITLECSQTMGHDKMYWYQQDPGMELHLIHYSYGVNSTEKGDLSSESTVSRIRTEHFPLTLESARPSHTSQYLCASSERRAPGTGELFFGEGSRLTVL.

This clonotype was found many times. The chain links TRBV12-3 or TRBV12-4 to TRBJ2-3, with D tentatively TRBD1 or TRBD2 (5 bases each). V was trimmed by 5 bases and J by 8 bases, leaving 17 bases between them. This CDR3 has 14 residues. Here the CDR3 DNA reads TGTGCCAGCAGTACGGGACGTCGGCCTGGTACGCAGTATTTT. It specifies CASSTGRRPGTQYF.

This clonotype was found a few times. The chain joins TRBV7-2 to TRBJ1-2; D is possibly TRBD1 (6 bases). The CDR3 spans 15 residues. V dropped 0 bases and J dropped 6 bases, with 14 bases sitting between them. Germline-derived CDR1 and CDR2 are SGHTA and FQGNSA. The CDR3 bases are TGTGCCAGCAGCTTAGCCGCGCGGGGACATCATGGCTACACCTTC. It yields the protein CASSLAARGHHGYTF.

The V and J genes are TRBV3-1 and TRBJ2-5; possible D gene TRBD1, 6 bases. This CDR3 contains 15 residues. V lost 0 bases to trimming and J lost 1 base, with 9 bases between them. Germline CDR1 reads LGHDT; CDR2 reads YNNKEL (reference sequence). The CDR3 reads CASSQEQGRQETQYF. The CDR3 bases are TGTGCCAGCAGCCAAGAGCAGGGGCGCCAAGAGACCCAGTACTTC.

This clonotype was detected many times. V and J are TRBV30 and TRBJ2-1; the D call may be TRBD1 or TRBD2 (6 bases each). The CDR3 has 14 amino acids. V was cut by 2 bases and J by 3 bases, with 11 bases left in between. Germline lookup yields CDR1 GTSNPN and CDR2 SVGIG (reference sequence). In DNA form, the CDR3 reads TGTGCCTGGAGTAGGGGGGCCCTCTACAATGAGCAGTTCTTC. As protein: CAWSRGALYNEQFF.

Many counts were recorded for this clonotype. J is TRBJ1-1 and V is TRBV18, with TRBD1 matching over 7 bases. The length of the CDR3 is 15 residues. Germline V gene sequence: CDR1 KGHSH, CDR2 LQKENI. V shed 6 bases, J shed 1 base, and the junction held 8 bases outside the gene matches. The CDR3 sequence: CASSLQQGWNTEAFF. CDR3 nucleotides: TGTGCCAGCTCGCTACAACAGGGGTGGAACACTGAAGCTTTCTTT.

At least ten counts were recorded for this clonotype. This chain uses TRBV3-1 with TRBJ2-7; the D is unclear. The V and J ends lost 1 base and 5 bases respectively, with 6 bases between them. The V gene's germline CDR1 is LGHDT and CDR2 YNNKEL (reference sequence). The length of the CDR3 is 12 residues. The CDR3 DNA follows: TGTGCCAGCAGCCAAGTAAAGGACGAGCAGTACTTC. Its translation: CASSQVKDEQYF.

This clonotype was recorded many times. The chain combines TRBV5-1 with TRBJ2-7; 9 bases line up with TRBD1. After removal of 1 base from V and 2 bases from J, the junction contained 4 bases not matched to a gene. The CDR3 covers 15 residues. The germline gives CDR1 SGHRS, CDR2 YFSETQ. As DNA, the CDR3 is TGCGCCAGCAGCTTGTTGGGACAGGGCCCCTACGAGCAGTACTTC. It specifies CASSLLGQGPYEQYF.

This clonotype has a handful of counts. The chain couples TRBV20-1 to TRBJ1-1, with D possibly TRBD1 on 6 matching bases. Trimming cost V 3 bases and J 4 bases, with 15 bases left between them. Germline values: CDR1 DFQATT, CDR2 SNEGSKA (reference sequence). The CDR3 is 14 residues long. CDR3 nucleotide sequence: TGCAGTGCTAGGGGGGGCCCTGGTCCCACTGAAGCTTTCTTT. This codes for CSARGGPGPTEAFF.

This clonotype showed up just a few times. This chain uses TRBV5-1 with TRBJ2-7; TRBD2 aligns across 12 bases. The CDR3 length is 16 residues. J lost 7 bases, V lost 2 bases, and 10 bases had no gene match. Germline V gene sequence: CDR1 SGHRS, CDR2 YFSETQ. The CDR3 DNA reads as TGCGCCAGCAGCTTTGGGCTGACTAGCGGGAGTTCGGAGCAGTACTTC. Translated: CASSFGLTSGSSEQYF.

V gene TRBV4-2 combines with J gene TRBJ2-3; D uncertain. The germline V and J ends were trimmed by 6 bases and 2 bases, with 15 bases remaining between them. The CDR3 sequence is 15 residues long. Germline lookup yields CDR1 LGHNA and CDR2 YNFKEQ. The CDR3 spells CASSLFPEITDTQYF. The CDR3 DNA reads TGTGCCAGCAGTCTGTTTCCCGAGATCACAGATACGCAGTATTTT.

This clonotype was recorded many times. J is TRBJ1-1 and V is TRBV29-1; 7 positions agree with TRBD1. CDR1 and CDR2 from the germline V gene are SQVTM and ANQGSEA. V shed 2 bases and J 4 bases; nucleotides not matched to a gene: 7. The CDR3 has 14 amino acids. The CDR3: CSVEPRQGSTEAFF. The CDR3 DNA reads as TGCAGCGTTGAACCTCGACAGGGAAGCACTGAAGCTTTCTTT.

The CDR3 coding sequence is TGTGCCAGCTCACCACATCAATGGCCCCAAGAGACCCAGTACTTC. This translates into CASSPHQWPQETQYF. The chain has TRBV18 and TRBJ2-5; no definite D call. Per germline, CDR1 KGHSH and CDR2 LQKENI. The CDR3 runs to 15 residues. V was shortened by 1 base and J by 1 base, with 10 bases between the two germline ends.